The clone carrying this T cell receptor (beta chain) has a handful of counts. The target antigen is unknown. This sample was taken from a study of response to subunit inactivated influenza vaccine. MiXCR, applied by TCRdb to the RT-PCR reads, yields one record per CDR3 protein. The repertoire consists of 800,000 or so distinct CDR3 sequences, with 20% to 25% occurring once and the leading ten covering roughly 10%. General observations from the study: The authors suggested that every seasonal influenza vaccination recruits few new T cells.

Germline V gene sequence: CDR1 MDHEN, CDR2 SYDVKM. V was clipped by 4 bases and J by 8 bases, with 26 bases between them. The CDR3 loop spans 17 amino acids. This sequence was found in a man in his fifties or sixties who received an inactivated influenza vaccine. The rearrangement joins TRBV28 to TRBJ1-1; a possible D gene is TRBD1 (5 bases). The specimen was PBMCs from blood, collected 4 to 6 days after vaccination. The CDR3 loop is CASSYLWGAARGSEAFF. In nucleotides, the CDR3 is TGTGCCAGCAGTTATTTATGGGGTGCGGCTCGGGGGTCAGAAGCTTTCTTT.